This T cell receptor beta chain emerged from a study of T cell responses to AZD1222 COVID-19 vaccine. Concerning this clone: What it binds is unknown.

The study, taken as a whole, reports: The sample set comprised mostly white British donors with more females, and clonal diversity was possibly underestimated.

Germline V gives CDR1 WSHSY, CDR2 SAAADI. The CDR3 spans 14 residues. V lost 7 bases and J lost 0; bases outside the gene matches: 3. Libraries were prepared by immunoSEQ multiplex PCR; TCRdb keeps only in-frame clonotypes and omits some of them. The sample consists of roughly 80,000 clones, 85% to 95% of them appearing once. This TCR was recovered from an adult in good health. The V call is TRBV10-2, the J call TRBJ2-3, with 8 bases matching TRBD1. The specimen comprised peripheral blood, sampled on day 0 of MenACWY control vaccination. Here the CDR3 DNA reads TGCGCCAGCAAGGACAGGGTGAGCACAGATACGCAGTATTTT. Translating gives CASKDRVSTDTQYF.